The T cell receptor beta chain described here comes from a study of cytomegalovirus exposure and HLA in healthy donors. Study in general: From some 180 million T cells, an earlier analysis saw roughly 120 million unique TCR beta sequences. Study-wide points: In an earlier analysis, most TCR beta V segments were productive about 87% or about 30% of the time. Researchers catalogued some 160 TCR beta chains as cytomegalovirus-associated. What was likely a sequencing artifact was a cluster of highly shared sequence variants.

CDR1 is GTSNPN, CDR2 SVGIG, per germline (reference sequence). V was trimmed by 4 bases and J by 2 bases, leaving 20 bases between them. CDR3 length: 17 residues. PCR employed 60 Vbeta and 13 Jbeta primers. Clones were read by immunoSEQ multiplex PCR, and TCRdb kept only the in-frame ones, dropping some. Of under 200,000 clones in the sample, about four fifths are singletons; the top ten hold around 0.98%. Comment on this clone: Antigen unknown.

The receptor's source is a man younger than 45 in good health and CMV-seronegative. Material for sequencing was PBMCs. The chain links TRBV30 to TRBJ2-2, with D maybe TRBD2 (7 bases). CDR3 coding DNA: TGTGCCTGGATGCTATTAGGGGGGGGACAAAACACCGGGGAGCTGTTTTTT. This codes for CAWMLLGGGQNTGELFF.